This TCR beta chain was sequenced for a study of Graves' ophthalmopathy and Graves' hyperthyroidism. Study-wide results and caveats: As the model predicted ophthalmopathy progression, it achieved a sensitivity of around 71% and a specificity of approximately 72%.

Enrolled hyperthyroidism patients had a new diagnosis, a duration under 2 months, and an age of 18 to 65. Certain patients, namely those with other autoimmune diseases, uncontrolled infections, pregnancy or lactation, were excluded. Using RNA transcripts, the TCR beta CDR3 regions were amplified. The library came from an HTBI-primed first-round RT-PCR and a second-round multiplex PCR. TCRdb passed the multiplex PCR reads through MiXCR, listing each CDR3 protein once. The sample contains a few hundred thousand distinct CDR3 sequences, 35% to 45% of which appear only once. CDR1 and CDR2 from the germline V gene are MGHDK and SYGVNS. This CDR3 has 13 residues. This clonotype was recorded only once. What it binds is not known.

This chain joins TRBV25-1 and TRBJ2-7, with D possibly being TRBD1 or TRBD2 (5 bases each). With the DNA end fitting TRBJ2-1 better, the J assignment may be wrong. This TCR was sampled from an adult man with Graves' hyperthyroidism. Sample: peripheral blood or thyroid tissue (not recorded which). The CDR3 region has the DNA TGTGCCAGCAGTCCAGATGAGGGGCATGAGCAGTTCTTC. Protein sequence: CASSPDEGHEQFF.